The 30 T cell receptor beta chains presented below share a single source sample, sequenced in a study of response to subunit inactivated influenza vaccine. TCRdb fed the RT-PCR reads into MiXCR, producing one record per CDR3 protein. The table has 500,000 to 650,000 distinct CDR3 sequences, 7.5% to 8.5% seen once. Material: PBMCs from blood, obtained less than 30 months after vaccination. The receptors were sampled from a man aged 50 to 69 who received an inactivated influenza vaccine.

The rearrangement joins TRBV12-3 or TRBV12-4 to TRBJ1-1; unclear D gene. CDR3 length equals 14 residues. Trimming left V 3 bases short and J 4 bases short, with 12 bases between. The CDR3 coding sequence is TGTGCCAGCAGTTTTAGGGCGGGAAGCACTGAAGCTTTCTTT. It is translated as CASSFRAGSTEAFF.

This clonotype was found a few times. Written as DNA, the CDR3 is TGTGCCATCTCCCCGGGGCCCTCCTCCAACATTCAGTACTTC. Translating it yields CAISPGPSSNIQYF. The chain is built from TRBV10-3 and TRBJ2-4; D may be TRBD1 or TRBD2 (5 bases each). V lost 8 bases to trimming and J lost 7 bases, with 18 bases between them. The CDR3 sequence is 14 residues long. Germline V gene data show CDR1 as ENHRY and CDR2 as SYGVKD.

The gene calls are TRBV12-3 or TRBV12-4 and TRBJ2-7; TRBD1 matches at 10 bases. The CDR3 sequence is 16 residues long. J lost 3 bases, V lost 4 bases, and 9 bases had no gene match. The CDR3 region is CASSSGRQGAIYEQYF. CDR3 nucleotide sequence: TGTGCCAGCAGTTCGGGCCGACAGGGGGCTATCTACGAGCAGTACTTC.

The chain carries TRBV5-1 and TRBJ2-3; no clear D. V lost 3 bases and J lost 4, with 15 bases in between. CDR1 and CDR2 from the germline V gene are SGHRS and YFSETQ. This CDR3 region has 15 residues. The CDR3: CASSSDGFRADTQYF. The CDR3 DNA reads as TGCGCCAGCAGCTCAGACGGCTTTCGGGCAGATACGCAGTATTTT.

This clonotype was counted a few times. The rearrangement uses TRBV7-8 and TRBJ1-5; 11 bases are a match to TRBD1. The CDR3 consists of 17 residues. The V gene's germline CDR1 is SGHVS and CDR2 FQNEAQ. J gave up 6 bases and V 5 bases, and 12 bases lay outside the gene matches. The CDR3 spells CASSRSGVGTGGQPQHF. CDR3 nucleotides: TGTGCCAGCAGCAGATCAGGTGTGGGGACAGGGGGTCAGCCCCAGCATTTT.

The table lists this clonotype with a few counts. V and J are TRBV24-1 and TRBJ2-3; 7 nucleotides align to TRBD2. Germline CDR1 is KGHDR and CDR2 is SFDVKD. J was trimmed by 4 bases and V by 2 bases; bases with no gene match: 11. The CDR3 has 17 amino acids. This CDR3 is CATSDWGTISTADTQYF. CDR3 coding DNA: TGTGCCACCAGTGATTGGGGGACTATTAGTACCGCAGATACGCAGTATTTT.

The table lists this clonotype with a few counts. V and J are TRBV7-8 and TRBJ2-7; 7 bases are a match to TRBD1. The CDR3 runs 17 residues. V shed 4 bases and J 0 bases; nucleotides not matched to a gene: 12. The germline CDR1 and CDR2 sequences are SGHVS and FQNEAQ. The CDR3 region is CASSSRLQGTTSYEQYF. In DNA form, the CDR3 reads TGTGCCAGCAGCTCTAGGTTACAGGGGACGACCTCCTACGAGCAGTACTTC.

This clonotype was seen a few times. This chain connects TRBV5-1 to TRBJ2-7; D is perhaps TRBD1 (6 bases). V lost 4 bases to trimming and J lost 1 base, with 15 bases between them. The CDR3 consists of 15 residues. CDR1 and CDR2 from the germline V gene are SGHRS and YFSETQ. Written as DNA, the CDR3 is TGCGCCAGCAGCAGGACCCCAGGACAGTCCTACGAGCAGTACTTC. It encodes CASSRTPGQSYEQYF.

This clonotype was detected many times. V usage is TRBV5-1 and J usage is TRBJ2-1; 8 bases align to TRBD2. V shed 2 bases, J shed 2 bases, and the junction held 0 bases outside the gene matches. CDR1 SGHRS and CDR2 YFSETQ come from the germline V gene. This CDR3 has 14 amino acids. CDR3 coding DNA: TGCGCCAGCAGCTTCGGGGGGGCCTACAATGAGCAGTTCTTC. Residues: CASSFGGAYNEQFF.

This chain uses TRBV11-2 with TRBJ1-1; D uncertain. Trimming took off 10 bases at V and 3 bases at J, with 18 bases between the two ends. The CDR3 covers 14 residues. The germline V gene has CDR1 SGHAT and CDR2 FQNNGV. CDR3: CATNVGFADTEAFF. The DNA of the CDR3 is TGTGCCACCAATGTTGGCTTCGCCGACACTGAAGCTTTCTTT.

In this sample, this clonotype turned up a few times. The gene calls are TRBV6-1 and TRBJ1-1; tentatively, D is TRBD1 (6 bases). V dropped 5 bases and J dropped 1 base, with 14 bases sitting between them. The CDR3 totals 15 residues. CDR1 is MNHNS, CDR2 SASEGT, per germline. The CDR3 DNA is TGTGCCAGCAGTCCACCCGGGGGCGCGAACACTGAAGCTTTCTTT. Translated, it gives CASSPPGGANTEAFF.

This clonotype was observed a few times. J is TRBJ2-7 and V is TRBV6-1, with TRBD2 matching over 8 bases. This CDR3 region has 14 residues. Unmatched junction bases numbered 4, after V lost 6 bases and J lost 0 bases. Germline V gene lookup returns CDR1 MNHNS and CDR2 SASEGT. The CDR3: CASRTAGASYEQYF. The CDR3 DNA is TGTGCCAGCAGGACAGCGGGGGCCTCCTACGAGCAGTACTTC.

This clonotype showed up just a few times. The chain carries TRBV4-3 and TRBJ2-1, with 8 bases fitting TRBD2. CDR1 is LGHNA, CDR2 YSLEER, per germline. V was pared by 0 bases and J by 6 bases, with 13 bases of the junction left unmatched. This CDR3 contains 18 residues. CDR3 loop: CASSQEGPHGGAGNEQFF. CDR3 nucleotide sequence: TGCGCCAGCAGCCAAGAGGGCCCTCACGGGGGGGCGGGCAATGAGCAGTTCTTC.

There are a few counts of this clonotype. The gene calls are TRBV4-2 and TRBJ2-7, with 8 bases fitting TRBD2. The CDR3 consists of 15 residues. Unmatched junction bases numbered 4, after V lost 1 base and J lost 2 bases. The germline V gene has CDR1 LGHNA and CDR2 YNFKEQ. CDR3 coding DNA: TGTGCCAGCAGCCAAGCAACTAGCGGCGCCTACGAGCAGTACTTC. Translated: CASSQATSGAYEQYF.

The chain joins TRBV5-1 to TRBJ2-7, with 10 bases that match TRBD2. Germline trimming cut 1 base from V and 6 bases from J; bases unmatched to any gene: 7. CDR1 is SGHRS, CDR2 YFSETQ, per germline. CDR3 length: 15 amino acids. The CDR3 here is CASSLRSSGSSEQYF. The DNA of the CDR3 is TGCGCCAGCAGCTTGCGTTCTAGCGGGAGTAGCGAGCAGTACTTC.

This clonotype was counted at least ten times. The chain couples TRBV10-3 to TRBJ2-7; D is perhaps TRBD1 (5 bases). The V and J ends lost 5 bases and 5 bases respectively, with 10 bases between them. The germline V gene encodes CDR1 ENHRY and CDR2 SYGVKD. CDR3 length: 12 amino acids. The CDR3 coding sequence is TGTGCCATCAGTATTCAGGGCAACGAGCAGTACTTC. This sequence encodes CAISIQGNEQYF.

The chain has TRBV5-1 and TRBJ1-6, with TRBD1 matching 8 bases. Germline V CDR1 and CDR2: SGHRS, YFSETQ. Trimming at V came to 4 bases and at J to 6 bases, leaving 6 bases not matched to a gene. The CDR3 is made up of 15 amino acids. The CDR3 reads CASSTQGGFNSPLHF. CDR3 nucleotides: TGCGCCAGCAGCACACAGGGGGGATTTAATTCACCCCTCCACTTT.

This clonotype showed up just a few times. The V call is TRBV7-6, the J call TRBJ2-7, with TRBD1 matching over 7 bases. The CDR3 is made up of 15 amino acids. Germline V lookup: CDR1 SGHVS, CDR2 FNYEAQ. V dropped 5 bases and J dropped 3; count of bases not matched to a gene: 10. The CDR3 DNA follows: TGTGCCAGCAGCCGCTACAGGGGAATGGTCTACGAGCAGTACTTC. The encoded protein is CASSRYRGMVYEQYF.

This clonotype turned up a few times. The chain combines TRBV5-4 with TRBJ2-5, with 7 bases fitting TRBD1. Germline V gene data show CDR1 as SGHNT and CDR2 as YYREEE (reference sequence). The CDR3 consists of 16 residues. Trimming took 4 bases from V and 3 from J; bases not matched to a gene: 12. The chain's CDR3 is CASSLGDEGAEETQYF. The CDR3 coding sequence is TGTGCCAGCAGCCTCGGCGACGAGGGGGCGGAAGAGACCCAGTACTTC.

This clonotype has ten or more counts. CDR3 loop: CASSLLGMKNTIYF. The CDR3 DNA reads as TGTGCCAGCAGCTTATTAGGGATGAAGAACACCATATATTTT. The J gene is TRBJ1-3, the V gene TRBV7-2; D call uncertain. V was trimmed by 2 bases and J by 7 bases, leaving 12 bases between them. This CDR3 is built from 14 residues. Germline V lookup: CDR1 SGHTA, CDR2 FQGNSA.

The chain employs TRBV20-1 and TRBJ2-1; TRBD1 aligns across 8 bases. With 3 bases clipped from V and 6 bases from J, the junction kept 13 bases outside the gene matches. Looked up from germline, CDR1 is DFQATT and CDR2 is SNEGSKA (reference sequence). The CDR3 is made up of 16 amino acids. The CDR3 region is CSARSDRARGGNEQFF. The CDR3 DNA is TGCAGTGCTAGGTCGGACAGGGCAAGAGGTGGCAATGAGCAGTTCTTC.

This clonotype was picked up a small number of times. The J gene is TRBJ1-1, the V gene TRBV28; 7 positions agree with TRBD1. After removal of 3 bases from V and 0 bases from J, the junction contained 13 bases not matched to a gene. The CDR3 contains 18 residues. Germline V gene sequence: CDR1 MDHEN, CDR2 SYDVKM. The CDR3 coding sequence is TGTGCCAGCAGTTTTCGTCCAGGGGGAAAAACTTTGAACACTGAAGCTTTCTTT. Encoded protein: CASSFRPGGKTLNTEAFF.

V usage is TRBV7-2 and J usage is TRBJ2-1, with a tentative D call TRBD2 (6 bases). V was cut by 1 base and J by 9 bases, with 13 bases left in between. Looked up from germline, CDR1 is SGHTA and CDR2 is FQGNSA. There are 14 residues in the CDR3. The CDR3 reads CASSLVGLASEQFF. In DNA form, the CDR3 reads TGTGCCAGCAGCTTAGTCGGGCTAGCGAGTGAGCAGTTCTTC.

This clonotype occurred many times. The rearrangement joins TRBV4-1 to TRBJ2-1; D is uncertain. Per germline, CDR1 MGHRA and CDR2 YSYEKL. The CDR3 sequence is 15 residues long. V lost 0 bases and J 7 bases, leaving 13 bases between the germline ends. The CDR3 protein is CASSQESTPENEQFF. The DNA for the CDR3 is TGCGCCAGCAGCCAAGAGTCCACGCCGGAAAATGAGCAGTTCTTC.

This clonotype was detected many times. Written as DNA, the CDR3 is TGCAGTGCTAGAGTTTGGACAGGGGGGTTGGGCACAGATACGCAGTATTTT. Translating it yields CSARVWTGGLGTDTQYF. This chain uses TRBV20-1 with TRBJ2-3, with 10 bases matching TRBD1. V was clipped by 1 base and J by 1 base; unmatched bases: 8. CDR3 size: 17 residues. CDR1 and CDR2 from the germline V gene are DFQATT and SNEGSKA (reference sequence).

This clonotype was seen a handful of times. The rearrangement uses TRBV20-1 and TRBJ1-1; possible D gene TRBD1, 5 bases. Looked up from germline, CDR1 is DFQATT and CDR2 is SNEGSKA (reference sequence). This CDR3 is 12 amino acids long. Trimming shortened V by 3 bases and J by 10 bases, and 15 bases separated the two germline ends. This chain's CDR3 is CSASSQRGRAFF. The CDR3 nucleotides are TGCAGTGCTAGTAGTCAGCGGGGGAGAGCTTTCTTT.

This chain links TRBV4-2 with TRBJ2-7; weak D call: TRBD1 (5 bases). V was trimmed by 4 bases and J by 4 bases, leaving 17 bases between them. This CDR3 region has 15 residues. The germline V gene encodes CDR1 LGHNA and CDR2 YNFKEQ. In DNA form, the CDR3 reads TGTGCCAGCAGCCGAGCAGACAGTAGGAGTTACGAGCAGTACTTC. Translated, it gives CASSRADSRSYEQYF.

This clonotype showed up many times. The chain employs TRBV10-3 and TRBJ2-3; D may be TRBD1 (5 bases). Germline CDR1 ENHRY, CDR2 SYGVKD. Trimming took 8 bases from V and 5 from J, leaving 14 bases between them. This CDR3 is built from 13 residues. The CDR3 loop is CAIERFQGDTQYF. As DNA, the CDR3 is TGTGCCATCGAGCGATTCCAGGGAGATACGCAGTATTTT.

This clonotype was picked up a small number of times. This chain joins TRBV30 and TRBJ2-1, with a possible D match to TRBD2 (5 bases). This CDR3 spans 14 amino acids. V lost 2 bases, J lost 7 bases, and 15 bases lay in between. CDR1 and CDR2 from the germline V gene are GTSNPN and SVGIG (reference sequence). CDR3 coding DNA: TGTGCCTGGAGTCCCGGGGTAGGGAGTAATGAGCAGTTCTTC. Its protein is CAWSPGVGSNEQFF.

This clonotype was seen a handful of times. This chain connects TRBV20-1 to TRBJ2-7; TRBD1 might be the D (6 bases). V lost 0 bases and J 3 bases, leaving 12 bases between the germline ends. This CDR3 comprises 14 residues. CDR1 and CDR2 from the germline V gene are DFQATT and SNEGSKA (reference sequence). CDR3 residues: CSARDGQGSYEQYF. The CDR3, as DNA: TGCAGTGCTAGAGATGGGCAGGGGAGCTACGAGCAGTACTTC.